This T cell receptor beta chain was captured by sequencing in a study of blood T cell repertoires in COVID-19. Across the study: Specimens from acute and convalescent COVID-19 originated in the United States, Italy and Spain. T cells, B-cell-depleted T cells, or PBMCs supplied cDNA or gDNA.

In the source study's methods: Reference gene primer amplification gave nucleated cell count estimates. TCRdb keeps only in-frame clones here, not all; method: immunoSEQ multiplex PCR. V and J calls and clone size are as listed in that table; D and trimming were resolved from the DNA. The sample carries around 90,000 clones, approximately 86% recorded once. Trimming cost V 4 bases and J 10 bases, with 8 bases left between them. Germline values: CDR1 SNHLY, CDR2 FYNNEI. The CDR3 length is 11 residues. The rearrangement joins TRBV2 to TRBJ2-1, with a tentative D call TRBD1 (6 bases). The sequence came from a woman aged 65 to 85 with active or convalescent COVID-19. Input material: peripheral blood. CDR3 amino acids: CASSAGTEQFF. CDR3 bases: TGTGCCAGCAGTGCCGGGACAGAGCAGTTCTTC.